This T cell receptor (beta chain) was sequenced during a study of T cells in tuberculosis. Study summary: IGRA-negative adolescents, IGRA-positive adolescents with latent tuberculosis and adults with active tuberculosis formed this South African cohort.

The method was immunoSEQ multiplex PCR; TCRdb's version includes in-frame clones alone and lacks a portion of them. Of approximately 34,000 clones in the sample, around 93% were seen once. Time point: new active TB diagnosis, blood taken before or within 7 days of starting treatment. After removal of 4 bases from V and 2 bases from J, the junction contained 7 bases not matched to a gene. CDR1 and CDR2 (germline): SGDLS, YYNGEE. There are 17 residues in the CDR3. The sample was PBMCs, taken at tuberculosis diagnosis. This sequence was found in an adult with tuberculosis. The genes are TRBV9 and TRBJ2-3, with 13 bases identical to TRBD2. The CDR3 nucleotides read TGTGCCAGCAGCCCATCACTAGCGGGGGGGATCACAGATACGCAGTATTTT. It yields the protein CASSPSLAGGITDTQYF.